The 8 T cell receptor beta chains listed next were all sequenced from one sample in a study of spatial heterogeneity in lung cancer. MiXCR was run by TCRdb on the 5' RACE reads, yielding one entry per CDR3 protein. The sample includes 72,000 or so distinct CDR3 sequences, roughly 9% of them seen just once. Described time point: blood at routine non-recurrence follow-up after resection. This specimen consisted of PBMCs, obtained at follow-up. These receptors all stem from a female donor with early-stage non-small cell lung cancer.

The V gene is TRBV18, the J gene TRBJ2-3; 7 positions match TRBD2. Germline CDR1 is KGHSH and CDR2 is LQKENI. There are 15 residues in the CDR3. V lost 2 bases, J lost 5 bases, and 7 bases stayed unmatched. The CDR3 sequence is CASSPNRLAVDTQYF. In DNA, the CDR3 is TGTGCCAGCTCACCAAATCGGCTAGCGGTAGATACGCAGTATTTT.

The table lists this clonotype with many counts. The rearrangement uses TRBV2 and TRBJ1-5, with no clear D. This CDR3 comprises 10 residues. Germline values: CDR1 SNHLY, CDR2 FYNNEI. The CDR3 coding sequence is TGTGCGAGCGGGGATCAGCCCCAGCATTTT. Amino acid sequence: CASGDQPQHF.

CDR3 region: CASSDLDRGLAGELFF. The CDR3 DNA follows: TGTGCCAGCAGTGATCTAGACAGGGGGCTTGCCGGGGAGCTGTTTTTT. The V call is TRBV25-1, the J call TRBJ2-2; TRBD1 matches at 10 bases. The CDR3 consists of 16 residues. After removal of 3 bases from V and 6 bases from J, the junction contained 7 bases not matched to a gene. Germline V gene sequence: CDR1 MGHDK, CDR2 SYGVNS.

This clonotype was recorded many times. The chain employs TRBV7-9 and TRBJ2-1; perhaps TRBD2 as D (6 bases). V was cut by 0 bases and J by 9 bases, with 15 bases left in between. The CDR3 loop spans 15 amino acids. Germline CDR1 and CDR2: SEHNR and FQNEAQ (reference sequence). The DNA for the CDR3 is TGTGCCAGCAGCTTAGCGCGGGATCTCGGGGGTGAGCAGTTCTTC. This codes for CASSLARDLGGEQFF.

This clonotype was recorded at least ten times. The chain uses TRBV20-1 and TRBJ1-1, with D unclear. The CDR3 sequence is 13 residues long. V lost 2 bases, J lost 4 bases, and 11 bases lay in between. Per germline, CDR1 DFQATT and CDR2 SNEGSKA (reference sequence). The CDR3 DNA reads TGCAGTGCTAGAAAGTCTGGGGTCACTGAAGCTTTCTTT. Its protein is CSARKSGVTEAFF.

A word on this clonotype: A single base separates this from a much larger clone, so it may be a read error. The rearrangement links TRBV3-1 to TRBJ2-3; D is tentatively TRBD1 or TRBD2 (6 bases each). The CDR3 runs to 16 residues. Germline V gene sequence: CDR1 LGHDT, CDR2 YNNKEL (reference sequence). V lost 0 bases and J 2 bases, leaving 12 bases between the germline ends. Here the CDR3 DNA reads TGTGCCAGCAGCCAAGATCCAGGGGAGGACACAGATACGCAGTATTTT. Its translation: CASSQDPGEDTDTQYF.

This clonotype was seen ten or more times. This rearrangement joins TRBV12-3 or TRBV12-4 to TRBJ2-1; tentatively, D is TRBD1 (6 bases). Trimming removed 2 bases from V and 7 bases from J, with 18 bases in between. There are 16 residues in the CDR3. CDR3 DNA sequence: TGTGCCAGCAGTTTAACTTACAGGGACCCCCGTAATGAGCAGTTCTTC. Amino acids: CASSLTYRDPRNEQFF.

This chain joins TRBV7-9 and TRBJ2-1, with 9 bases aligning to TRBD2. From germline, CDR1 is SEHNR and CDR2 FQNEAQ (reference sequence). The CDR3 has 17 residues. Trimming cost V 4 bases and J 0 bases; bases outside gene matches: 7. The CDR3, as DNA: TGTGCCAGCAGCTCGACTCCGGGACTAGCCTCCTACAATGAGCAGTTCTTC. Its protein is CASSSTPGLASYNEQFF.